In its sample, the clone carrying this T cell receptor (beta chain) was seen once. Trimming removed 4 bases at V and 1 base at J, with 10 bases between. Germline CDR1 and CDR2: LGHDT and YNNKEL (reference sequence). The CDR3 is 14 amino acids. The data originate from a study of blood T cell repertoires in COVID-19. The table came from immunoSEQ multiplex PCR; TCRdb's copy has only in-frame clones and leaves some out. The sample has 100,000 or so clones; 80% to 95% are singletons. This sequence joins TRBV3-1 (or the pseudogene TRBV3-2) and TRBJ1-1; D gene uncertain. This clonotype was sampled from a woman aged 50 to 65 in a cohort sampled during active COVID-19. Sequenced material: peripheral blood. The CDR3 DNA follows: TGTGCCAGCAGCCTCCTGGAGGGGAACACTGAAGCTTTCTTT. This encodes CASSLLEGNTEAFF.